In this sample, the clone carrying this T cell receptor (beta chain) turned up many times. Its antigen remains unknown. The germline V gene has CDR1 MDHEN and CDR2 SYDVKM. The germline V and J ends were trimmed by 6 bases and 7 bases, with 21 bases remaining between them. This CDR3 region has 16 residues. MiXCR was run by TCRdb on the RT-PCR reads, yielding one entry per CDR3 protein. Of hundreds of thousands of distinct CDR3 sequences listed, approximately 15% are singletons. These data belong to a study of response to subunit inactivated influenza vaccine. Study-wide results and caveats: The authors proposed limited new T cell recruitment per seasonal influenza vaccination.

The gene calls are TRBV28 and TRBJ1-4; D gene ambiguous. Sequences were derived from PBMCs from blood, sampled about 14 days before vaccination. The TCR comes from a man aged 45 to 65 who received an inactivated influenza vaccine. Here the CDR3 DNA reads TGTGCCAGCAGCCGGGGAAGGGTGGGATTGAGTGAAAAACTGTTTTTT. Translating it yields CASSRGRVGLSEKLFF.